These 18 T cell receptor beta chains came from one sample sequenced in a study of OX40 agonist ivuxolimab in advanced cancers. Produced via immunoSEQ multiplex PCR; TCRdb's table is partial and in-frame only. The table includes about 5,600 clones, less than 70% detected once. The input for sequencing was CD4+ or CD8+ T cells sorted from blood, taken in a trial of the OX40 agonist ivuxolimab. These receptors were collected from an adult with an advanced solid tumor such as melanoma, head and neck, liver or kidney cancer.

This rearrangement joins TRBV2 to TRBJ1-4; 9 positions agree with TRBD1. This CDR3 comprises 15 residues. V was clipped by 6 bases and J by 5 bases; unmatched bases: 7. Germline assignment: CDR1 SNHLY and CDR2 FYNNEI. CDR3 residues: CASSRHRGLNEKLFF. CDR3 DNA: TGTGCCAGCAGCCGACACAGGGGGCTGAATGAAAAACTGTTTTTT.

The chain employs TRBV6-4 and TRBJ2-3; no clear D gene. V was pared by 4 bases and J by 0 bases, with 11 bases between. This CDR3 has 15 amino acids. The germline CDR1 and CDR2 sequences are MRHNA and SNTAGT. As DNA, the CDR3 is TGTGCCAGCAGTGTTACGGCGGCCAGCACAGATACGCAGTATTTT. Its protein is CASSVTAASTDTQYF.

The chain employs TRBV5-5 and TRBJ1-1; perhaps TRBD1 as D (6 bases). The CDR3 contains 13 residues. V gave up 2 bases and J gave up 5 bases, with 10 bases separating them. Germline V gene data show CDR1 as SGHKS and CDR2 as YYEKEE (reference sequence). In nucleotides, the CDR3 is TGTGCCAGCAGCTTTCACAGGGTTACTGAAGCTTTCTTT. As protein: CASSFHRVTEAFF.

The genes are TRBV11-2 and TRBJ2-5, with 7 bases lining up with TRBD2. After removal of 4 bases from V and 7 bases from J, the junction contained 18 bases not matched to a gene. This CDR3 region has 17 residues. CDR1 and CDR2 from the germline V gene are SGHAT and FQNNGV. The CDR3 coding sequence is TGTGCCAGCAGCTCACCTCTGGCGGGAGTACTAGGTGGGACCCAGTACTTC. Translating gives CASSSPLAGVLGGTQYF.

The rearrangement uses TRBV7-9 and TRBJ2-1; no reliable D call. The CDR3 sequence is 11 residues long. CDR1 is SEHNR and CDR2 is FQNEAQ in the germline V gene (reference sequence). The V end was cut by 5 bases, the J end by 5 bases, with 4 bases between. The CDR3 DNA is TGTGCCAGCAGCCCACACAATGAGCAGTTCTTC. This sequence encodes CASSPHNEQFF.

Details on this clone: The CDR3 carries no conserved terminal phenylalanine or tryptophan, so it likely arises from a read error. The DNA is left out, because the CDR3 cannot be placed on it with certainty; the CDR3 is given as TCRdb lists it. The rearrangement links TRBV29-1 to TRBJ2-7; the tabulated D call, TRBD2, remains unverified against the DNA. Per the germline V gene, CDR1 is SQVTM and CDR2 is ANQGSEA. The CDR3 region is 13 residues in length, termini included. CDR3 sequence reads: CSVEGGSSSEQHL.

The V call is TRBV7-2, the J call TRBJ1-4; the D gene is possibly TRBD1 (6 bases). The ends were cut back, 5 bases at V and 4 bases at J, with 14 bases in the middle. The CDR3 is 15 residues long. Per the germline V gene, CDR1 is SGHTA and CDR2 is FQGNSA. The CDR3 reads CASSASGAFNEKLFF. The CDR3 nucleotides are TGTGCCAGCAGCGCTTCAGGGGCCTTTAATGAAAAACTGTTTTTT.

This chain joins TRBV4-2 and TRBJ2-1; 8 bases align to TRBD2. The V and J ends lost 0 bases and 2 bases, in that order; junction bases with no gene match: 0. The germline CDR1 and CDR2 sequences are LGHNA and YNFKEQ. This CDR3 is built from 15 residues. CDR3 sequence: CASSQEREAYNEQFF. CDR3 coding DNA: TGTGCCAGCAGCCAAGAGCGGGAGGCCTACAATGAGCAGTTCTTC.

Remarks on this clone: The likely explanation is a read error, given a far larger clone one base away. The rearrangement joins TRBV5-6 to TRBJ2-7; D unresolved. Germline loops: CDR1 SGHDT, CDR2 YYEEEE. Trimming removed 0 bases at V and 0 bases at J, with 7 bases between. This CDR3 has 14 residues. CDR3 coding DNA: TGTGCCAGCAGCTTGGGATTAAGCTCCTACGAGCAGTACTTC. The encoded protein is CASSLGLSSYEQYF.

The genes are TRBV28 and TRBJ2-1; TRBD2 aligns across 8 bases. Unmatched junction bases numbered 13, after V lost 5 bases and J lost 4 bases. The V gene's germline CDR1 is MDHEN and CDR2 SYDVKM. The CDR3 is 17 amino acids. As DNA, the CDR3 is TGTGCCAGCAGTGGGGGGTCTAGCGGGTCTAATTACAATGAGCAGTTCTTC. Amino acids: CASSGGSSGSNYNEQFF.

This clone was observed a handful of times. The chain is built from TRBV9 and TRBJ1-4, with D tentatively TRBD1 (6 bases). Germline loops: CDR1 SGDLS, CDR2 YYNGEE. Trimming removed 3 bases from V and 6 bases from J, with 18 bases in between. CDR3 size: 16 residues. DNA for the CDR3: TGTGCCAGCAGCGAACGTCCAGGACAGCCGGATGAAAAACTGTTTTTT. Translating it yields CASSERPGQPDEKLFF.

The chain carries TRBV5-4 and TRBJ1-1; D is ambiguous. Germline CDR1 and CDR2: SGHNT and YYREEE (reference sequence). Trimming removed 4 bases from V and 2 bases from J, with 15 bases in between. The CDR3 is made up of 15 amino acids. CDR3 residues: CASSPSGSPNTEAFF. CDR3 DNA: TGTGCCAGCAGCCCGAGCGGCAGCCCTAACACTGAAGCTTTCTTT.

This rearrangement joins TRBV5-1 to TRBJ1-5; TRBD1 matches at 9 bases. With V trimmed by 2 bases and J by 5 bases, 11 bases remained unmatched. This CDR3 has 17 residues. CDR1 and CDR2 from the germline V gene are SGHRS and YFSETQ. For the CDR3, the DNA is TGCGCCAGCAGCTTCTTACCTGGGACAGGGTCCGATCAGCCCCAGCATTTT. As protein: CASSFLPGTGSDQPQHF.

The J gene is TRBJ2-2, the V gene TRBV19; no clear D. Germline V gene lookup returns CDR1 LNHDA and CDR2 SQIVND (reference sequence). This CDR3 comprises 13 residues. Trimming shortened V by 3 bases and J by 8 bases, and 10 bases separated the two germline ends. The CDR3 sequence is CASSMHIWGELFF. The CDR3 nucleotides are TGTGCCAGTAGTATGCATATTTGGGGGGAGCTGTTTTTT.

The genes are TRBV6-6 and TRBJ2-2; D gene unclear. V was trimmed by 0 bases and J by 4 bases, leaving 6 bases between them. This CDR3 is 14 amino acids long. The germline V gene has CDR1 MNHNY and CDR2 SVGAGI (reference sequence). The CDR3 nucleotides read TGTGCCAGCAGTTACTCCCCGAGCACCGGGGAGCTGTTTTTT. Translated: CASSYSPSTGELFF.

This chain links TRBV2 with TRBJ2-7; TRBD2 is a possible D gene (6 bases). The V gene's germline CDR1 is SNHLY and CDR2 FYNNEI. V was cut by 4 bases and J by 2 bases, with 15 bases left in between. This CDR3 region has 15 residues. CDR3 sequence: CASSALRWGAYEQYF. As DNA, the CDR3 is TGTGCCAGCAGTGCGCTCAGATGGGGGGCCTACGAGCAGTACTTC.

Only a few counts were recorded for this clone. This chain joins TRBV27 and TRBJ2-6; a weak D match, TRBD2 (6 bases). Germline loops: CDR1 MNHEY, CDR2 SMNVEV (reference sequence). The V end lost 5 bases, the J end lost 4 bases, and 27 bases lay between the germline ends. The CDR3 is made up of 20 amino acids. CDR3 in amino acids: CASSPLVLRLGRSGANVLTF. CDR3 coding DNA: TGTGCCAGCAGTCCCCTAGTCCTGCGACTAGGCCGTTCCGGGGCCAACGTCCTGACTTTC.

This clone was detected only a few times. The rearrangement uses TRBV6-4 and TRBJ2-6; D possibly uses TRBD1 or TRBD2 (5 bases each). Germline V lookup: CDR1 MRHNA, CDR2 SNTAGT. The CDR3 sequence is 15 residues long. Trimming took 2 bases from V and 0 from J, leaving 5 bases between them. The DNA of the CDR3 is TGTGCCAGCAGTGACGGGGGCTCTGGGGCCAACGTCCTGACTTTC. Translating it yields CASSDGGSGANVLTF.